This TCR beta chain was identified during a study of vaccination effects on CD4 cells after COVID-19. Before sequencing, viral peptide pools were used by the ViraFEST assay to expand antigen-specific CD4+ T cells. Upon completion of approximately ten days in culture, CD4+ T cells were isolated. In the vaccine recipients, nucleocapsid antibodies were negative and there was no prior SARS-CoV-2 infection. Sequencing used immunoSEQ multiplex PCR; TCRdb keeps in-frame clones, though not all of them. The sample has about 68,000 clones, roughly 80% seen once. This clone occurred a few times. Its antigen is undetermined. V lost 0 bases to trimming and J lost 3 bases, with 7 bases between them. Germline CDR1 reads SGHRS; CDR2 reads YFSETQ. This CDR3 contains 15 residues.

The chain couples TRBV5-1 to TRBJ1-6; the D is unclear. This TCR was recovered from a human donor who received a COVID-19 vaccine. This specimen consisted of CD4+ T cells from PBMCs cultured with SARS-CoV-2 spike peptides, obtained before COVID-19 vaccination. CDR3 sequence: CASSLVGSYNSPLHF. CDR3 DNA sequence: TGCGCCAGCAGCTTGGTCGGGAGCTATAATTCACCCCTCCACTTT.